This T cell receptor beta chain was profiled in a study of multiple sclerosis patients with progressive multifocal leukoencephalopathy. Time point: time of PML onset. Assay used: immunoSEQ multiplex PCR; TCRdb lists only in-frame clones, some missing. Of roughly 28,000 clones detected, approximately 89% appear once; the ten largest clones hold 9.5% to 15%. V trimming: 6 bases; J trimming: 3 bases; junction bases outside the gene matches: 2. The CDR3 is 14 amino acids. Germline CDR1 is MGHRA and CDR2 is YSYEKL. Study results and caveats: Lower normalized Shannon entropy suggested reduced TRB diversity in most PML patients.

The sample holds a few counts of this clone. What it binds is not known. The V call is TRBV4-1, the J call TRBJ1-4, with TRBD1 matching over 9 bases. Sample: PBMCs, taken from a patient treated with natalizumab. This receptor was identified in a woman aged 25-40 years with progressive multifocal leukoencephalopathy. The CDR3 DNA is TGCGCCAGCAGGCGACAGGGGGCTAATGAAAAACTGTTTTTT. Translated: CASRRQGANEKLFF.